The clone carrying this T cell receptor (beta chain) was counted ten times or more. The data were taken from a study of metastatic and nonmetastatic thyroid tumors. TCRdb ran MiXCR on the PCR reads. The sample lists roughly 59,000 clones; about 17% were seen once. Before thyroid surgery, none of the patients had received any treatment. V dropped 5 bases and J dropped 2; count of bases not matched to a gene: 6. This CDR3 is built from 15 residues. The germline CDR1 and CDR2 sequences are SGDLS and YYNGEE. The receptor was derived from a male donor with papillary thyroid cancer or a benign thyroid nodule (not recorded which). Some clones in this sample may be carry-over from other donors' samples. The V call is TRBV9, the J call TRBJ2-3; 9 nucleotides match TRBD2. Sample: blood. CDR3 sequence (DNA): TGTGCCAGCAGGGCGACTAGCGGATACACAGATACGCAGTATTTT. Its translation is CASRATSGYTDTQYF.